Below, 28 T cell receptor beta chains from the same sample are listed, as sequenced in a study of blood T cells in healthy people across ages. PCR was performed a second time for roughly 7 to 12 cycles using a sample-barcoded 5' primer and a J-beta primer mix. MiXCR, applied by TCRdb to the 5' RACE reads, yields one record per CDR3 protein. This sample has approximately 960,000 distinct CDR3 sequences; about 29% occur once, and the top ten carry roughly 10%. The sample also formed part of further work on T cells of mothers and their children.

The sample was blood. All receptors come from a woman in her thirties or forties in good health.

This clonotype was picked up a small number of times. V and J are TRBV30 and TRBJ1-1; unclear D gene. V lost 0 bases and J 1 base, leaving 6 bases between the germline ends. The germline CDR1 and CDR2 sequences are GTSNPN and SVGIG (reference sequence). The CDR3 extends over 13 amino acids. In nucleotides, the CDR3 is TGTGCCTGGAGTGTACGAGGGAACACTGAAGCTTTCTTT. It encodes CAWSVRGNTEAFF.

The sample holds many counts of this clonotype. This chain connects TRBV7-9 to TRBJ2-7, with D unresolved. The CDR3 consists of 14 residues. In germline, CDR1 is SEHNR, CDR2 FQNEAQ (reference sequence). Trimming removed 3 bases from V and 0 bases from J, with 9 bases in between. CDR3 region: CASSFFADSYEQYF. CDR3 nucleotide sequence: TGTGCCAGCAGCTTTTTTGCAGACTCCTACGAGCAGTACTTC.

V usage is TRBV24-1 and J usage is TRBJ2-2; TRBD2 aligns across 9 bases. V lost 7 bases and J lost 6; bases outside the gene matches: 8. The germline gives CDR1 KGHDR, CDR2 SFDVKD. This CDR3 spans 15 amino acids. The CDR3 bases are TGTGCCACCAGCCCGCGGGGGGGCAAGTCCGGGGAGCTGTTTTTT. Protein product: CATSPRGGKSGELFF.

This clonotype was observed at least ten times. This chain joins TRBV2 and TRBJ2-7, with D perhaps TRBD2 (6 bases). Germline V lookup: CDR1 SNHLY, CDR2 FYNNEI. The CDR3 has 15 amino acids. V lost 7 bases to trimming and J lost 1 base, with 17 bases between them. The CDR3 spells CASILMLGTSYEQYF. CDR3 bases: TGTGCCAGCATCCTAATGCTAGGGACTTCCTACGAGCAGTACTTC. Variable domain in full (rest from reference TRBV2 and TRBJ2-7): EPEVTQTPSHQVTQMGQEVILRCVPISNHLYFYWYRQILGQKVEFLVSFYNNEISEKSEIFDDQFSVERPDGSNFTLKIRSTKLEDSAMYFCASILMLGTSYEQYFGPGTRLTVT.

The rearrangement uses TRBV11-2 and TRBJ1-6; 7 bases align to TRBD1. The V gene end was trimmed by 6 bases and the J gene end by 4 bases; junction bases not matched to a gene: 12. The CDR3 sequence is 17 residues long. Germline lookup yields CDR1 SGHAT and CDR2 FQNNGV. CDR3 nucleotides: TGTGCCAGCAGTCGGACCGGGACAGAAGAATATAATTCACCCCTCCACTTT. Translating gives CASSRTGTEEYNSPLHF. The entire variable domain, with the rest obtained from reference TRBV11-2 and TRBJ1-6, is as follows: EAGVAQSPRYKIIEKRQSVAFWCNPISGHATLYWYQQILGQGPKLLIQFQNNGVVDDSQLPKDRFSAERLKGVDSTLKIQPAKLEDSAVYLCASSRTGTEEYNSPLHFGNGTRLTVT.

A remark on this clonotype: A much bigger clone sits one base away, suggesting this may be a read error. The chain has TRBV7-3 and TRBJ2-1; the D gene could be TRBD1 or TRBD2 (6 bases each). The germline V and J ends were trimmed by 8 bases and 9 bases, with 17 bases remaining between them. Germline CDR1 SGHTA, CDR2 FQGTGA. This CDR3 is built from 13 residues. CDR3: CASDFSGAVEQFF. In DNA form, the CDR3 reads TGTGCCAGCGACTTCTCGGGGGCGGTTGAGCAGTTCTTC.

Of note for this clonotype: This could be a read error, since a much larger clone is one nucleotide away. The rearrangement joins TRBV6-6 to TRBJ2-4; possible D gene TRBD2, 5 bases. Near its end, the DNA agrees better with TRBJ2-5, so the J call may be wrong. Germline V gene data show CDR1 as MNHNY and CDR2 as SVGAGI (reference sequence). The CDR3 sequence is 13 residues long. In DNA, the CDR3 is TGTGCCAGCAGTGACGGACTCAGGGAGACCCAGTACTTC. Its protein product is CASSDGLRETQYF.

This clonotype occurred a few times. CDR3 residues: CASSQTGQGTHEQFF. The CDR3 DNA sequence: TGCGCCAGCAGCCAGACGGGACAGGGGACTCATGAGCAGTTCTTC. V and J are TRBV4-1 and TRBJ2-1, with 10 bases matching TRBD1. Germline assignment: CDR1 MGHRA and CDR2 YSYEKL. The CDR3 consists of 15 residues. V lost 3 bases to trimming and J lost 8 bases; unmatched junction nucleotides: 7.

This clonotype has only a few counts. This chain links TRBV7-2 with TRBJ2-4, with D perhaps being TRBD1 or TRBD2 (6 bases each). CDR3 length: 15 residues. Germline values: CDR1 SGHTA, CDR2 FQGNSA. Deletions cut 5 bases from V and 7 bases from J, with 18 bases between. The CDR3 sequence: CASSPGALRGNIQYF. The CDR3 DNA sequence: TGTGCCAGCAGCCCGGGGGCACTGAGGGGGAACATTCAGTACTTC.

J is TRBJ2-3 and V is TRBV7-9; D call uncertain. Trimming shortened V by 3 bases and J by 6 bases, and 7 bases separated the two germline ends. The CDR3 spans 12 residues. Germline V lookup: CDR1 SEHNR, CDR2 FQNEAQ (reference sequence). CDR3 bases: TGTGCCAGCAGCTTTACCTGGGATACGCAGTATTTT. Its protein is CASSFTWDTQYF.

In its sample, this clonotype was seen many times. The chain employs TRBV5-1 and TRBJ1-2; no definite D call. The germline gives CDR1 SGHRS, CDR2 YFSETQ. Trimming took off 1 base at V and 6 bases at J, with 10 bases between the two ends. The CDR3 extends over 13 amino acids. CDR3 DNA sequence: TGCGCCAGCAGCTTGAACGGTGATGATGGCTACACCTTC. Encoded protein: CASSLNGDDGYTF. The full variable domain, with the rest looked up from reference TRBV5-1 and TRBJ1-2, is KAGVTQTPRYLIKTRGQQVTLSCSPISGHRSVSWYQQTPGQGLQFLFEYFSETQRNKGNFPGRFSGRQFSNSRSEMNVSTLELGDSALYLCASSLNGDDGYTFGSGTRLTVV.

J is TRBJ2-7 and V is TRBV3-1; D may be TRBD1 (6 bases). Trimming pared 0 bases from V and 6 bases from J, leaving 15 bases between. This CDR3 comprises 15 residues. The germline CDR1 and CDR2 sequences are LGHDT and YNNKEL (reference sequence). The CDR3 spells CASSQEFAARGEQYF. Here the CDR3 DNA reads TGTGCCAGCAGCCAAGAGTTCGCGGCCAGGGGCGAGCAGTACTTC.

This clonotype occurred many times. This sequence joins TRBV7-9 and TRBJ1-1, with D perhaps matching TRBD1 (6 bases). The CDR3 is 15 residues long. V dropped 6 bases and J dropped 7 bases, with 21 bases sitting between them. Germline V CDR1 and CDR2: SEHNR, FQNEAQ (reference sequence). The CDR3 sequence: CASRTGLSGQDEAFF. The DNA of the CDR3 is TGTGCCAGCAGAACAGGGTTGTCTGGGCAAGATGAAGCTTTCTTT.

The rearrangement links TRBV12-3 or TRBV12-4 to TRBJ1-2, with no clear D. This CDR3 region has 15 residues. V was pared by 2 bases and J by 0 bases, with 10 bases between. The CDR3 DNA reads TGTGCCAGCAGTTTATTTATTCGGGCTAACTATGGCTACACCTTC. Translation gives CASSLFIRANYGYTF.

The chain joins TRBV4-3 to TRBJ2-3; possible D gene TRBD2, 5 bases. The CDR3 contains 17 residues. Trimming removed 1 base at V and 2 bases at J, with 16 bases between. CDR1 and CDR2 (germline): LGHNA, YSLEER. The CDR3 DNA reads TGCGCCAGCAGCCAAGTTGGCAAGCGGCCCTCCACAGATACGCAGTATTTT. It codes for CASSQVGKRPSTDTQYF.

The chain uses TRBV3-1 and TRBJ1-2; D perhaps matches TRBD1 (6 bases). The CDR3 has 14 residues. Germline assignment: CDR1 LGHDT and CDR2 YNNKEL (reference sequence). The ends were cut back, 2 bases at V and 8 bases at J, with 15 bases in the middle. As DNA, the CDR3 is TGTGCCAGCAGCCAACGGGGGCACGAGGGAGGCTACACCTTC. Encoded protein: CASSQRGHEGGYTF.

The chain uses TRBV28 and TRBJ2-4; 13 positions match TRBD2. Trimming cost V 2 bases and J 6 bases; bases outside gene matches: 4. Germline V gives CDR1 MDHEN, CDR2 SYDVKM. The CDR3 is made up of 16 amino acids. The CDR3 DNA follows: TGTGCCAGCAGTTTACGACTAGCGGGGGGCCGAAACATTCAGTACTTC. This encodes CASSLRLAGGRNIQYF. The variable domain in full, completed from reference TRBV28 and TRBJ2-4, reads DVKVTQSSRYLVKRTGEKVFLECVQDMDHENMFWYRQDPGLGLRLIYFSYDVKMKEKGDIPEGYSVSREKKERFSLILESASTNQTSMYLCASSLRLAGGRNIQYFGAGTRLSVL.

Only a few counts were recorded for this clonotype. This chain uses TRBV20-1 with TRBJ2-7; D call uncertain. This CDR3 has 11 amino acids. Trimming removed 7 bases from V and 0 bases from J, with 7 bases in between. Germline lookup yields CDR1 DFQATT and CDR2 SNEGSKA (reference sequence). CDR3 nucleotide sequence: TGCAGTGTAGCCGACTCCTACGAGCAGTACTTC. Protein sequence: CSVADSYEQYF.

This clonotype appeared a few times. The chain joins TRBV5-1 to TRBJ1-4; TRBD1 matches 10 bases. This CDR3 is 14 amino acids long. Per the germline V gene, CDR1 is SGHRS and CDR2 is YFSETQ. The V segment lost 4 bases and the J segment 7 bases; nucleotides outside the gene matches: 4. The CDR3 DNA sequence: TGCGCCAGCAGCCACGGACAGGGGGGTGAAAAACTGTTTTTT. It codes for CASSHGQGGEKLFF.

The V and J genes are TRBV6-5 and TRBJ1-1; 10 nucleotides align to TRBD1. J gave up 6 bases and V 6 bases, and 4 bases lay outside the gene matches. The germline CDR1 and CDR2 sequences are MNHEY and SVGAGI. The CDR3 is 13 amino acids. The CDR3 region is CASRTGGTPEAFF. The CDR3 DNA sequence: TGTGCCAGCAGGACAGGGGGCACGCCTGAAGCTTTCTTT.

This clonotype was seen ten or more times. The chain links TRBV2 to TRBJ2-1, with D possibly matching TRBD2 (5 bases). Germline-derived CDR1 and CDR2 are SNHLY and FYNNEI. Trimming removed 0 bases at V and 5 bases at J, with 8 bases between. This CDR3 has 14 amino acids. The CDR3 spells CASSEARVNNEQFF. The CDR3 DNA follows: TGTGCCAGCAGTGAAGCGAGGGTTAACAATGAGCAGTTCTTC.

The chain links TRBV5-1 to TRBJ1-2; D gene ambiguous. Germline CDR1 reads SGHRS; CDR2 reads YFSETQ. The CDR3 consists of 14 residues. With 4 bases removed from V and 4 bases from J, the gap between germline ends came to 14 bases. The CDR3 nucleotides are TGCGCCAGCAGCATGAAGGATGGAGGCTATGGCTACACCTTC. Residues: CASSMKDGGYGYTF.

This clonotype was seen only a few times. The chain couples TRBV28 to TRBJ1-5, with a tentative D call TRBD1 (6 bases). Trimming left V 6 bases short and J 2 bases short, with 17 bases between. This CDR3 has 16 residues. Germline V gene sequence: CDR1 MDHEN, CDR2 SYDVKM. The CDR3 sequence is CASSSTGRGGNQPQHF. For the CDR3, the DNA is TGTGCCAGCAGCTCAACAGGGCGTGGTGGCAATCAGCCCCAGCATTTT.

This clonotype was seen many times. This chain uses TRBV29-1 with TRBJ2-1, with TRBD2 matching over 9 bases. The CDR3 runs to 14 residues. With V trimmed by 6 bases and J by 6 bases, 9 bases remained unmatched. Germline assignment: CDR1 SQVTM and CDR2 ANQGSEA. For the CDR3, the DNA is TGCAGCGTCGCCCCGGGACTAGCTACCAATGAGCAGTTCTTC. Encoded protein: CSVAPGLATNEQFF.

The chain uses TRBV20-1 and TRBJ2-7; TRBD2 matches at 10 bases. Germline V gives CDR1 DFQATT, CDR2 SNEGSKA (reference sequence). J lost 4 bases, V lost 0 bases, and 21 bases had no gene match. CDR3 size: 20 residues. In DNA form, the CDR3 reads TGCAGTGCTAGAGATCAAACCGGGACTAGCGTCACGTCGGTCGGGTACGAGCAGTACTTC. Its translation is CSARDQTGTSVTSVGYEQYF.

A note on this clonotype: A much larger clone lies a single base off, so this may be a read error. V usage is TRBV6-5 and J usage is TRBJ1-1; D gene ambiguous. This CDR3 spans 13 amino acids. Germline V gene lookup returns CDR1 MNHEY and CDR2 SVGAGI. CDR3 loop: CPSSYPRAAEAFF. The CDR3 coding sequence is TGTCCCAGCAGTTACCCCCGGGCAGCGGAAGCTTTCTTT.

This clonotype was picked up many times. The CDR3 DNA reads as TGCGCCAGCAGCTTTAGTCAGGACTACGAGCAGTACTTC. Its translation is CASSFSQDYEQYF. The chain joins TRBV5-1 to TRBJ2-7; D call uncertain. Trimming pared 2 bases from V and 3 bases from J, leaving 9 bases between. Germline CDR1 is SGHRS and CDR2 is YFSETQ. The CDR3 is 13 amino acids.

This chain connects TRBV28 to TRBJ2-7; 8 bases agree with TRBD2. Germline assignment: CDR1 MDHEN and CDR2 SYDVKM. This CDR3 contains 14 residues. V lost 8 bases to trimming and J lost 1 base; unmatched junction nucleotides: 7. The chain's CDR3 is CASCPGGASYEQYF. In DNA, the CDR3 is TGTGCCAGCTGCCCCGGGGGGGCTTCCTACGAGCAGTACTTC. Complete variable domain (other parts from reference TRBV28 and TRBJ2-7): DVKVTQSSRYLVKRTGEKVFLECVQDMDHENMFWYRQDPGLGLRLIYFSYDVKMKEKGDIPEGYSVSREKKERFSLILESASTNQTSMYLCASCPGGASYEQYFGPGTRLTVT.